This T cell receptor beta chain was sequenced for a study of T cells in Graves' hyperthyroidism and ophthalmopathy. Trimming shortened V by 7 bases and J by 9 bases, and 16 bases separated the two germline ends. The CDR3 extends over 12 amino acids. Germline CDR1 reads SQVTM; CDR2 reads ANQGSEA. Graves' hyperthyroidism was deemed stable absent ophthalmopathy progression within 18 months. In this sample, this clonotype turned up a few times. Its specificity is unknown. Amplification yielded TCR beta CDR3 regions, with RNA transcripts as the source. The primer set for the first-round RT-PCR of the TCR CDR3 was HTBI. TCRdb reanalysed the multiplex PCR reads using MiXCR and keeps one entry per CDR3 protein. Here the sample spans roughly 170,000 distinct CDR3 sequences, about a sixth being singletons. Study-wide results and limits: Most thyroid clonotypes expanded above 0.001 were also detected in blood.

This chain uses TRBV29-1 with TRBJ2-4, with D possibly being TRBD1 (6 bases). The sample was blood. The origin of this receptor is a woman in her 50s with Graves' hyperthyroidism. The CDR3 reads CSALTGYGIQYF. The CDR3 nucleotides read TGCAGCGCCCTGACAGGTTACGGCATTCAGTACTTC.